This T cell receptor (beta chain) was recorded in a study of a mutant IDH1 vaccine in newly diagnosed glioma. Study-wide background: Earlier therapy was either radiotherapy, temozolomide, or both, and most got both.

Described time point: week 11, during vaccination. The study gave 300 ug of mutant IDH1 20-mer peptide per vaccine dose, with topical imiquimod. Astrocytomas that were new, WHO grade 3 or 4, IDH1-mutant and ATRX-lost were present in the donors. Using immunoSEQ multiplex PCR, the repertoire was profiled, and TCRdb retains in-frame clones only, with some absent. The sample carries around 60,000 clones, approximately 84% recorded once. The CDR3 has 14 amino acids. The V segment lost 6 bases and the J segment 5 bases; nucleotides outside the gene matches: 6. Germline CDR1 is SGHAT and CDR2 is FQNNGV. On this clone itself: Its target is unknown.

Specimen: PBMCs, collected from a glioma patient whose treatment included an IDH1 peptide vaccine. The genes are TRBV11-2 and TRBJ2-3; 9 bases fit TRBD2. The origin of this receptor is a woman aged 45-59 years with glioma. The CDR3 region has the DNA TGTGCCAGCAGTCCGGGACTAGCAGGAGATACGCAGTATTTT. Protein: CASSPGLAGDTQYF.